This TCR beta chain emerged from a study of CD4 T cell repertoires in COVID-19. Study-level information: Other coronavirus spike proteins restimulated relabeled CFSE-low cells expanded with IL-2 for approximately eleven days. Study-level points and caveats: Suggested intraclonal diversification: top SARS-CoV-2-reactive clonotypes appeared in two or three memory subsets. SARS-CoV and/or HKU1 spike cultures shared between roughly 7 and 26% of SARS-CoV-2 clonotypes.

A remark on this clone: Its specificity is not known.

Using immunoSEQ multiplex PCR, the repertoire was profiled, and TCRdb retains in-frame clones only, with some absent. The repertoire consists of fewer than 25,000 clones, with around 87% occurring once and the leading ten covering over 0.55%. Sequencing was done directly on freshly isolated, uncultured memory T cells. The sample consisted of central memory CD4+ T cells from blood, taken before the COVID-19 pandemic. The source is a human donor who had COVID-19.

The CDR3 here is CASSRQQGFGNIQYF. CDR3 coding DNA: TGTGCCAGCAGTCGCCAACAGGGGTTCGGAAACATTCAGTACTTC. The rearrangement links TRBV6-5 to TRBJ2-4, with TRBD1 identical over 7 bases. CDR1 is MNHEY, CDR2 SVGAGI, per germline. The length of the CDR3 is 15 residues. J was trimmed by 6 bases and V by 5 bases; bases with no gene match: 10.